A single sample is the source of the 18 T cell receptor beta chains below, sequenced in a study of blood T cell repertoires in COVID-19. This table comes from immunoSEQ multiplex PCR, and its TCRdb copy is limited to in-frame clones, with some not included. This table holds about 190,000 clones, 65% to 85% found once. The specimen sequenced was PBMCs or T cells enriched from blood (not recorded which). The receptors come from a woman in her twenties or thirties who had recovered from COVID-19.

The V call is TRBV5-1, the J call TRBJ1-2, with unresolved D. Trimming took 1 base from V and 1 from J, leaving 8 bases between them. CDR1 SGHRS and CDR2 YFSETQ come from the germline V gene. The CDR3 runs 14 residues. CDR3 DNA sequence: TGCGCCAGCAGCTTGCAACCGGTTAACTATGGCTACACCTTC. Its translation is CASSLQPVNYGYTF.

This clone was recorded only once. CDR3: CASRVAGGPYNEQFF. The CDR3, as DNA: TGTGCCAGCAGAGTAGCGGGGGGGCCCTACAATGAGCAGTTCTTC. The chain is built from TRBV2 and TRBJ2-1; 11 nucleotides line up with TRBD2. The CDR3 length is 15 residues. Germline lookup yields CDR1 SNHLY and CDR2 FYNNEI. With V trimmed by 6 bases and J by 2 bases, 3 bases remained unmatched.

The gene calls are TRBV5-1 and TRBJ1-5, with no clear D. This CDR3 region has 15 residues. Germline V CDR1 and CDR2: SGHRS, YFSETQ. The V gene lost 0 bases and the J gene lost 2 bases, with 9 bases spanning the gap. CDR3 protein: CASSLAGVRNQPQHF. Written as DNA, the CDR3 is TGCGCCAGCAGCTTGGCCGGGGTGCGCAATCAGCCCCAGCATTTT.

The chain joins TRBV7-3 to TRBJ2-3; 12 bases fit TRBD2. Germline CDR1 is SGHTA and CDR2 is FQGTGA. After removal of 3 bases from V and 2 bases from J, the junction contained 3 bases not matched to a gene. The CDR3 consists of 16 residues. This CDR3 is CASSFRLAGVTDTQYF. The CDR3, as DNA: TGTGCCAGCAGCTTCAGACTAGCGGGAGTCACAGATACGCAGTATTTT.

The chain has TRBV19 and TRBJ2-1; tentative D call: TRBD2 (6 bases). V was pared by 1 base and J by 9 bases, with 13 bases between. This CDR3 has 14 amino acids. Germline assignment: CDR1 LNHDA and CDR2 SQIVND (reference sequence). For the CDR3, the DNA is TGTGCCAGTAGTATAGCGGGAGTCATGGTTGAGCAGTTCTTC. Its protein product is CASSIAGVMVEQFF. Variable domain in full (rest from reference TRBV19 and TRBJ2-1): DGGITQSPKYLFRKEGQNVTLSCEQNLNHDAMYWYRQDPGQGLRLIYYSQIVNDFQKGDIAEGYSVSREKKESFPLTVTSAQKNPTAFYLCASSIAGVMVEQFFGPGTRLTVL.

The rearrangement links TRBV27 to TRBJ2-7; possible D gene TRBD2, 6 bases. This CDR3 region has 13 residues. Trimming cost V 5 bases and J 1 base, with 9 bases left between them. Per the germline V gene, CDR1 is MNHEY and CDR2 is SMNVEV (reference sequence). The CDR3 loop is CASSRLVSYEQYF. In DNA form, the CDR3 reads TGTGCCAGCAGTCGACTAGTTTCCTACGAGCAGTACTTC.

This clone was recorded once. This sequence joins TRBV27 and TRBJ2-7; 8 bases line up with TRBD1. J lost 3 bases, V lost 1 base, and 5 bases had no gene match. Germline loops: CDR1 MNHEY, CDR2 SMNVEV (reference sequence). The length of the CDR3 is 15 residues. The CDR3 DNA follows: TGTGCCAGCAGTTTATTGGGCACAGGGGGCTACGAGCAGTACTTC. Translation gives CASSLLGTGGYEQYF.

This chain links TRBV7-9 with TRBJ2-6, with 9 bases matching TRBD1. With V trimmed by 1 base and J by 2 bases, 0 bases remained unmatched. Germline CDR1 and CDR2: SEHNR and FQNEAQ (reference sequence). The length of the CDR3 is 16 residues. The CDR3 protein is CASSLGDRAGANVLTF. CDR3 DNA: TGTGCCAGCAGCTTAGGGGACAGGGCTGGGGCCAACGTCCTGACTTTC. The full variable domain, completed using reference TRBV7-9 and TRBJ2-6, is DTGVSQNPRHKITKRGQNVTFRCDPISEHNRLYWYRQTLGQGPEFLTYFQNEAQLEKSRLLSDRFSAERPKGSFSTLEIQRTEQGDSAMYLCASSLGDRAGANVLTFGAGSRLTVL.

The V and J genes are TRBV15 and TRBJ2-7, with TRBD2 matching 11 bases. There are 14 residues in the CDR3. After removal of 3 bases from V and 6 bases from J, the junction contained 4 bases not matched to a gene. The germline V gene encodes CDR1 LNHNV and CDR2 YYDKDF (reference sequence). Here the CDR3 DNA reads TGTGCCACCAGCAGGACTAGCGGGACTTCCGAGCAGTACTTC. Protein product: CATSRTSGTSEQYF.

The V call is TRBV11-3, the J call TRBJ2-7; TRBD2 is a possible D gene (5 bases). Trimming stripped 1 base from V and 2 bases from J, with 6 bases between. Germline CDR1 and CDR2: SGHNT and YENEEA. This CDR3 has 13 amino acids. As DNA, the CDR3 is TGTGCCAGCAGCTTAGGAGGGACCTACGAGCAGTACTTC. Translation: CASSLGGTYEQYF.

The CDR3: CASSQAGTQGYEQYF. The CDR3 bases are TGTGCCAGCAGCCAAGCCGGGACTCAAGGTTACGAGCAGTACTTC. The chain couples TRBV14 to TRBJ2-7; perhaps TRBD2 as D (6 bases). The CDR3 runs 15 residues. Germline V gives CDR1 SGHDN, CDR2 FVKESK. V was shortened by 1 base and J by 4 bases, with 14 bases between the two germline ends.

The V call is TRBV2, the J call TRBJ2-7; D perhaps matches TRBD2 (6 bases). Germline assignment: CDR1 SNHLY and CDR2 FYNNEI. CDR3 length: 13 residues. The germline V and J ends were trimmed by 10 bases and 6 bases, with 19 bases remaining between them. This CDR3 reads CATSTEGTSEQYF. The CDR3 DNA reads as TGTGCCACATCGACGGAGGGAACTTCCGAGCAGTACTTC.

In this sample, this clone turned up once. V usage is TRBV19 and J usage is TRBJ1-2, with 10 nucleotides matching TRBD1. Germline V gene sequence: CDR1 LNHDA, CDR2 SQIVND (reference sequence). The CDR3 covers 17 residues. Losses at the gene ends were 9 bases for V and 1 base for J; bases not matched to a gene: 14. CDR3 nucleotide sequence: TGTGCCAGCTCATCGGCCGGGACAGGGGCTGATAACTATGGCTACACCTTC. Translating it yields CASSSAGTGADNYGYTF.

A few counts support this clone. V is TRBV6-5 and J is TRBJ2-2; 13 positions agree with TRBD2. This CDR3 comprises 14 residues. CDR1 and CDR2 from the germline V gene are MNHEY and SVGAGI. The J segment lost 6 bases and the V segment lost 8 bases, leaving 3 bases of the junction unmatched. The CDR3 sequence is CASGLAGEPGELFF. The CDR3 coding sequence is TGTGCCAGCGGACTAGCGGGAGAGCCCGGGGAGCTGTTTTTT.

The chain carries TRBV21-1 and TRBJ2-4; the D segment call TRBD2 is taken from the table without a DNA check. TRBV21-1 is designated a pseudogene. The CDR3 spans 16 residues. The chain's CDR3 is CAIPVGRETVKNIQYF. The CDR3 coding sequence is TGTGCCATCCCCGTTGGGCGGGAGACGGTCAAAAACATTCAGTACTTC.

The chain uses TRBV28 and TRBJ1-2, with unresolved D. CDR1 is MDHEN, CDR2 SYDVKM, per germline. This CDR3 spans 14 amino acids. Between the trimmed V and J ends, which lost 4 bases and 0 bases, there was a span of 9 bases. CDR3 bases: TGTGCCAGCAGTTCGGTCCCCGCTAACTATGGCTACACCTTC. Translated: CASSSVPANYGYTF.

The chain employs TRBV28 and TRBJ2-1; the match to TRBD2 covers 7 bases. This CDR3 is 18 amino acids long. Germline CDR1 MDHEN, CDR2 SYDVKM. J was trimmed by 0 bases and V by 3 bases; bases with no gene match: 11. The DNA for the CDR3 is TGTGCCAGCAGTTTCCGTCGGGGGGTGCCAAGCTCCTACAATGAGCAGTTCTTC. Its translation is CASSFRRGVPSSYNEQFF.

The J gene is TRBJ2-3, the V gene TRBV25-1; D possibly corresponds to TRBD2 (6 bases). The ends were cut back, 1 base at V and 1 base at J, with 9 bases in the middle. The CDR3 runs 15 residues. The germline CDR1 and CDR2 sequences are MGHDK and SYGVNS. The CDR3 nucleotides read TGTGCCAGCAGTGAATTCGGGGGAGGCACAGATACGCAGTATTTT. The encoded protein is CASSEFGGGTDTQYF.